This T cell receptor (beta chain) came from a study of blood T cells in healthy people across ages. Sample-barcoded 5' priming and a J-beta primer mix drove a second PCR of roughly 6 to 12 cycles. TCRdb re-derived calls from the 5' RACE reads in MiXCR, one entry per CDR3 protein. Of over 1,500,000 distinct CDR3 sequences listed, around half are singletons. Germline-derived CDR1 and CDR2 are SGHTA and FQGNSA. Trimming cost V 5 bases and J 0 bases, with 15 bases left between them. The CDR3 totals 16 residues. With regard to this clonotype: The antigen is unknown.

Study-wide results and caveats: In the absence of known donor CMV status, changes in expanded clonotypes were possibly confounded.

V usage is TRBV7-2 and J usage is TRBJ2-3; weak D call: TRBD2 (7 bases). Material: blood. The clonotype was recovered from a woman in her thirties or forties in good health. The chain's CDR3 is CASSPTGGVSTDTQYF. The CDR3 coding sequence is TGTGCCAGCAGCCCGACGGGGGGCGTGAGCACAGATACGCAGTATTTT.